The 24 T cell receptor beta chains below come from one sample, sequenced in a study of cytomegalovirus exposure and HLA in healthy donors. Sequencing used immunoSEQ multiplex PCR; TCRdb keeps in-frame clones, though not all of them. The table has about 110,000 clones, around 95% seen once; the top ten hold 0.65% to 0.7%. Sequenced material: PBMCs. These receptors originate from a young woman in good health and CMV-seronegative.

The rearrangement uses TRBV14 and TRBJ1-1, with a possible D match to TRBD1 (5 bases). This CDR3 is built from 15 residues. V lost 5 bases and J lost 0, with 13 bases in between. The germline gives CDR1 SGHDN, CDR2 FVKESK. The DNA for the CDR3 is TGTGCCAGCAGCGCAATCGGGGGTATGAACACTGAAGCTTTCTTT. This translates into CASSAIGGMNTEAFF.

This clone has just one count. The J gene is TRBJ1-2, the V gene TRBV30; possible D gene TRBD1, 5 bases. Germline V gene data show CDR1 as GTSNPN and CDR2 as SVGIG (reference sequence). This CDR3 contains 14 residues. V was clipped by 4 bases and J by 4 bases, with 16 bases between them. CDR3 DNA sequence: TGTGCCTGGATAGGTCAGGGCGAAGTCTATGGCTACACCTTC. It is translated as CAWIGQGEVYGYTF.

This clone was found once. The V gene is TRBV7-8, the J gene TRBJ1-6; tentative D call: TRBD1 (5 bases). Germline V lookup: CDR1 SGHVS, CDR2 FQNEAQ. This CDR3 has 14 residues. The V and J ends lost 1 base and 9 bases respectively, with 10 bases between them. CDR3 in amino acids: CASSLERGGSPLHF. CDR3 bases: TGTGCCAGCAGCTTAGAAAGGGGAGGTTCACCCCTCCACTTT.

V gene TRBV5-6 combines with J gene TRBJ1-3; 9 nucleotides align to TRBD1. This CDR3 contains 15 residues. V trimming: 3 bases; J trimming: 4 bases; junction bases outside the gene matches: 5. The germline V gene encodes CDR1 SGHDT and CDR2 YYEEEE. This CDR3 is CASSSPGQGGNTIYF. As DNA, the CDR3 is TGTGCCAGCAGCTCGCCGGGACAGGGAGGAAACACCATATATTTT.

This clone was recorded once. This sequence joins TRBV10-2 and TRBJ1-5, with 7 bases identical to TRBD1. V dropped 9 bases and J dropped 1; count of bases not matched to a gene: 6. This CDR3 is 14 amino acids long. Germline-derived CDR1 and CDR2 are WSHSY and SAAADI. The chain's CDR3 is CASATGRSNQPQHF. The CDR3 nucleotides read TGCGCCAGTGCGACAGGGAGGAGCAATCAGCCCCAGCATTTT.

V is TRBV7-8 and J is TRBJ1-2; a weak D match, TRBD1 (5 bases). The CDR3 is 15 residues long. The V gene lost 5 bases and the J gene lost 0 bases, with 13 bases spanning the gap. Germline V gives CDR1 SGHVS, CDR2 FQNEAQ. Here the CDR3 DNA reads TGTGCCAGCAGCCTTCGGACGGGGGCTAACTATGGCTACACCTTC. This codes for CASSLRTGANYGYTF.

The chain uses TRBV6-5 and TRBJ2-7, with a weak D call TRBD1 (6 bases). In germline, CDR1 is MNHEY, CDR2 SVGAGI. This CDR3 region has 13 residues. V was cut by 5 bases and J by 4 bases, with 12 bases left in between. The CDR3: CASSAKQGYEQYF. Written as DNA, the CDR3 is TGTGCCAGCAGTGCAAAACAGGGATACGAGCAGTACTTC.

This chain connects TRBV15 to TRBJ1-5; TRBD1 might be the D (5 bases). Per germline, CDR1 LNHNV and CDR2 YYDKDF (reference sequence). Trimming stripped 0 bases from V and 4 bases from J, with 13 bases between. The CDR3 runs to 16 residues. Written as DNA, the CDR3 is TGTGCCACCAGCAGAGATGGGGGGACCGGGAATCAGCCCCAGCATTTT. Protein sequence: CATSRDGGTGNQPQHF.

In its sample, this clone was seen once. The rearrangement uses TRBV4-2 and TRBJ2-2, with 9 bases aligning to TRBD2. J gave up 1 base and V 2 bases, and 14 bases lay outside the gene matches. This CDR3 is built from 20 residues. Germline V gene sequence: CDR1 LGHNA, CDR2 YNFKEQ. CDR3 bases: TGTGCCAGCAGCCAACCGGGACTAGCCCTACTTAACTTGAACACCGGGGAGCTGTTTTTT. Its protein product is CASSQPGLALLNLNTGELFF.

The V gene is TRBV2, the J gene TRBJ2-7; 10 bases agree with TRBD1. Germline CDR1 and CDR2: SNHLY and FYNNEI. Unmatched junction bases numbered 6, after V lost 4 bases and J lost 3 bases. CDR3 size: 15 residues. The CDR3 sequence: CASSVTDRGNYEQYF. The CDR3 DNA reads TGTGCCAGCAGTGTTACGGACAGGGGGAACTACGAGCAGTACTTC.

The genes are TRBV6-1 and TRBJ2-7; 12 bases line up with TRBD2. This CDR3 region has 14 residues. After removal of 4 bases from V and 3 bases from J, the junction contained 1 base not matched to a gene. Germline CDR1 and CDR2: MNHNS and SASEGT. DNA of the CDR3: TGTGCCAGCAGTGCGACTAGCGGGGGCTACGAGCAGTACTTC. This gives the protein CASSATSGGYEQYF.

The chain recombines TRBV18 with TRBJ1-2; D uncertain. V was pared by 6 bases and J by 7 bases, with 18 bases between. Germline lookup yields CDR1 KGHSH and CDR2 LQKENI. The CDR3 is 14 residues long. The CDR3 DNA is TGTGCCAGCTCCCGTGACGGAGGAATAGTTGGCTACACCTTC. The encoded protein is CASSRDGGIVGYTF.

V and J are TRBV6-6 and TRBJ1-1; D gene ambiguous. The germline gives CDR1 MNHNY, CDR2 SVGAGI (reference sequence). The CDR3 loop spans 12 amino acids. V lost 7 bases and J 4 bases, leaving 10 bases between the germline ends. The CDR3 loop is CASTKEGTEAFF. The DNA of the CDR3 is TGTGCCAGCACCAAGGAGGGCACTGAAGCTTTCTTT.

This rearrangement joins TRBV19 to TRBJ1-5; the D is unclear. The CDR3 has 12 residues. Deletions cut 9 bases from V and 2 bases from J, with 8 bases between. CDR1 and CDR2 from the germline V gene are LNHDA and SQIVND (reference sequence). The CDR3 loop reads CARTRGNQPQHF. The CDR3, as DNA: TGTGCCAGGACGAGGGGCAATCAGCCCCAGCATTTT.

The rearrangement joins TRBV2 to TRBJ2-1; a weak D match, TRBD2 (6 bases). The CDR3 is 12 residues long. Trimming cost V 10 bases and J 7 bases, with 14 bases left between them. The V gene's germline CDR1 is SNHLY and CDR2 FYNNEI. The CDR3 DNA reads TGTGCCATTACGACTAGTAAGAATGAGCAGTTCTTC. It yields the protein CAITTSKNEQFF.

The chain is built from TRBV29-1 and TRBJ2-1; 8 bases agree with TRBD2. Germline CDR1 and CDR2: SQVTM and ANQGSEA. The junction had 7 bases not matched to a gene; V was cut back by 0 bases and J by 0 bases. The CDR3 contains 17 residues. In nucleotides, the CDR3 is TGCAGCGTTGAAGACGGCGGGGGGTTGAGCTCCTACAATGAGCAGTTCTTC. Amino acids: CSVEDGGGLSSYNEQFF.

The chain recombines TRBV6-1 with TRBJ1-5; possible D gene TRBD1, 5 bases. The CDR3 runs to 15 residues. The germline V and J ends were trimmed by 3 bases and 4 bases, with 13 bases remaining between them. Germline V gene lookup returns CDR1 MNHNS and CDR2 SASEGT. The CDR3 DNA reads as TGTGCCAGCAGTGACGGGGGGGAACGGAATCAGCCCCAGCATTTT. Amino acids: CASSDGGERNQPQHF.

In regard to this clone: Other DNA sequences of this sample code for an identical CDR3. This rearrangement joins TRBV27 to TRBJ2-7; a weak D match, TRBD1 (5 bases). This CDR3 has 14 amino acids. CDR1 MNHEY and CDR2 SMNVEV come from the germline V gene (reference sequence). Trimming removed 2 bases from V and 5 bases from J, with 13 bases in between. This CDR3 reads CASSLVTGLHEQYF. The CDR3, as DNA: TGTGCCAGCAGTTTAGTAACAGGTCTGCACGAGCAGTACTTC.

The CDR3 reads CASSLDGQGVYGYTF. CDR3 nucleotides: TGTGCCAGCAGCTTAGACGGACAGGGTGTGTATGGCTACACCTTC. The chain carries TRBV7-2 and TRBJ1-2; TRBD1 matches at 8 bases. V dropped 1 base and J dropped 5; count of bases not matched to a gene: 6. Germline V lookup: CDR1 SGHTA, CDR2 FQGNSA. This CDR3 contains 15 residues.

J is TRBJ2-7 and V is TRBV4-1; 11 bases line up with TRBD2. The V gene's germline CDR1 is MGHRA and CDR2 YSYEKL. The CDR3 is made up of 15 amino acids. The J segment lost 3 bases and the V segment lost 4 bases, leaving 5 bases of the junction unmatched. The CDR3 protein is CASSPRLAGFYEQYF. As DNA, the CDR3 is TGCGCCAGCAGCCCTAGACTAGCGGGGTTCTACGAGCAGTACTTC.

The chain employs TRBV25-1 and TRBJ1-6; 8 bases line up with TRBD1. This CDR3 has 15 amino acids. Losses at the gene ends were 2 bases for V and 6 bases for J; bases not matched to a gene: 3. From germline, CDR1 is MGHDK and CDR2 SYGVNS. CDR3 amino acids: CASSEDRGSNSPLHF. CDR3 nucleotides: TGTGCCAGCAGTGAAGACAGGGGCTCTAATTCACCCCTCCACTTT.

CDR3 residues: CASSQGISLAPLNTEAFF. CDR3 DNA sequence: TGTGCCAGCAGTCAAGGGATCTCCCTAGCCCCTCTGAACACTGAAGCTTTCTTT. The V gene is TRBV28, the J gene TRBJ1-1, with no clear D. V lost 5 bases and J 0 bases, leaving 22 bases between the germline ends. The length of the CDR3 is 18 residues. Germline V CDR1 and CDR2: MDHEN, SYDVKM.

V gene TRBV5-1 combines with J gene TRBJ2-5, with TRBD1 identical over 8 bases. Germline V gene lookup returns CDR1 SGHRS and CDR2 YFSETQ. The CDR3 is 14 residues long. V shed 0 bases, J shed 11 bases, and the junction held 9 bases outside the gene matches. This chain's CDR3 is CASSLGGQGGGQYF. Written as DNA, the CDR3 is TGCGCCAGCAGCTTGGGAGGACAGGGCGGTGGGCAGTACTTC.

This clone was detected once. The chain carries TRBV5-4 and TRBJ2-3; no clear D. This CDR3 region has 13 residues. V was clipped by 4 bases and J by 2 bases, with 8 bases between them. The germline gives CDR1 SGHNT, CDR2 YYREEE (reference sequence). This CDR3 reads CASSASPTDTQYF. DNA for the CDR3: TGTGCCAGCAGCGCAAGCCCCACAGATACGCAGTATTTT.